This T cell receptor (beta chain) was recovered during a study of Ad26.COV2.S vaccination and SARS-CoV-2 variants. Treatment of the sample: about 20 received Ad26.COV2.S at low or high dose, single or two shots; about 5 received placebo; per-sample allocation not given. Specimen acquisition occurred on day 63 following the initial vaccine or placebo injection. This table comes from immunoSEQ multiplex PCR, and its TCRdb copy is limited to in-frame clones, with some not included. The repertoire has about 680,000 clones, around 89% of them found once; the top ten carry approximately 1.5%. As for this clone: Its antigen is unknown.

Study-level findings and limits: Marked by substantial breadth, spike-specific CD8+ and CD4+ T cell responses were reportedly seen after vaccination.

Sequencing used peripheral blood, obtained in a trial of Ad26.COV2.S vaccine versus placebo. This TCR derives from a person between 18 and 65 years old who received the Ad26.COV2.S COVID-19 vaccine or a placebo.

The CDR3 spells CASGSDYYGYTF. In nucleotides, the CDR3 is TGTGCCAGCGGTAGTGATTACTATGGCTACACCTTC. The chain uses TRBV12-3 or TRBV12-4 and TRBJ1-2, with D unclear. The length of the CDR3 is 12 residues. V dropped 8 bases and J dropped 3 bases, with 10 bases sitting between them.